Below, 25 T cell receptor beta chains from the same sample are listed, as sequenced in a study of cytomegalovirus exposure and HLA in healthy donors. Primers for the PCR totalled 60 Vbeta and 13 Jbeta. Clones were read by immunoSEQ multiplex PCR, and TCRdb kept only the in-frame ones, dropping some. Among some 28,000 clones listed, about three fifths were seen once. The sequenced sample was PBMCs. These receptors were obtained from a male donor in good health and CMV-seropositive.

The V gene is TRBV5-6, the J gene TRBJ2-3, with TRBD2 identical over 9 bases. The CDR3 runs to 13 residues. V was clipped by 6 bases and J by 7 bases; unmatched bases: 6. Germline V gives CDR1 SGHDT, CDR2 YYEEEE. CDR3 sequence reads: CASNLAGDHTQYF. CDR3 coding DNA: TGTGCCAGCAACTTAGCGGGGGATCATACGCAGTATTTT.

The chain combines TRBV28 with TRBJ2-5; D remains unclear. The germline V and J ends were trimmed by 6 bases and 4 bases, with 6 bases remaining between them. The CDR3 is made up of 11 amino acids. Looked up from germline, CDR1 is MDHEN and CDR2 is SYDVKM. The CDR3 sequence: CASSPRETQYF. For the CDR3, the DNA is TGTGCCAGCAGCCCTCGAGAGACCCAGTACTTC.

The chain combines TRBV12-5 with TRBJ2-6, with TRBD1 identical over 7 bases. Trimming took 0 bases from V and 2 from J; bases not matched to a gene: 4. Germline V lookup: CDR1 LGHNT, CDR2 FRNRAP. The CDR3 contains 17 residues. For the CDR3, the DNA is TGTGCTAGTGGTTTGGTACAGGGGAAAGCTGGGGCCAACGTCCTGACTTTC. This sequence encodes CASGLVQGKAGANVLTF.

This clone came up many times. The chain recombines TRBV5-6 with TRBJ1-2, with 8 positions matching TRBD1. J lost 5 bases, V lost 2 bases, and 8 bases had no gene match. This CDR3 has 15 amino acids. Looked up from germline, CDR1 is SGHDT and CDR2 is YYEEEE. This chain's CDR3 is CASSFYDRGGYGYTF. CDR3 sequence (DNA): TGTGCCAGCAGCTTCTATGACAGGGGAGGGTATGGCTACACCTTC.

This clone was detected only a few times. The chain recombines TRBV18 with TRBJ1-1; no reliable D call. Trimming cost V 6 bases and J 5 bases, with 16 bases left between them. This CDR3 contains 14 residues. CDR1 is KGHSH, CDR2 LQKENI, per germline. This chain's CDR3 is CASSPTPSRTEAFF. In DNA form, the CDR3 reads TGTGCCAGCTCTCCCACCCCATCTCGGACTGAAGCTTTCTTT.

The chain combines TRBV28 with TRBJ2-7; 12 bases map to TRBD2. Germline V gene sequence: CDR1 MDHEN, CDR2 SYDVKM. The CDR3 extends over 15 amino acids. Trimming at V came to 3 bases and at J to 5 bases, leaving 5 bases not matched to a gene. The CDR3 DNA follows: TGTGCCAGCAGTTTGGAACTAGCGGGAGGCAACGAGCAGTACTTC. Residues: CASSLELAGGNEQYF.

The gene calls are TRBV25-1 and TRBJ2-4, with D tentatively TRBD1 (6 bases). Germline CDR1 and CDR2: MGHDK and SYGVNS. Trimming removed 7 bases from V and 4 bases from J, with 14 bases in between. The CDR3 contains 14 residues. DNA for the CDR3: TGTGCCAGCAAGGGATGGGGGCCGAAAAACATTCAGTACTTC. Translating gives CASKGWGPKNIQYF. The full variable domain, with the rest looked up from reference TRBV25-1 and TRBJ2-4, is EADIYQTPRYLVIGTGKKITLECSQTMGHDKMYWYQQDPGMELHLIHYSYGVNSTEKGDLSSESTVSRIRTEHFPLTLESARPSHTSQYLCASKGWGPKNIQYFGAGTRLSVL.

J is TRBJ1-2 and V is TRBV12-5, with 7 bases identical to TRBD1. The trim removed 3 bases at V and 7 bases at J, leaving 11 bases unmatched. Germline V gives CDR1 LGHNT, CDR2 FRNRAP. This CDR3 is 15 amino acids long. As DNA, the CDR3 is TGTGCTAGTGGTTTCCTCCCCACAGGGGAGGCTGGCTACACCTTC. Amino acid sequence: CASGFLPTGEAGYTF.

This clone was counted a few times. The rearrangement links TRBV5-4 to TRBJ2-2, with D perhaps matching TRBD1 (5 bases). Germline V gene sequence: CDR1 SGHNT, CDR2 YYREEE (reference sequence). V was clipped by 4 bases and J by 9 bases, with 10 bases between them. The CDR3 is 12 amino acids. CDR3 in amino acids: CASSGDSRELFF. The CDR3 DNA is TGTGCCAGCAGCGGAGACAGCCGGGAGCTGTTTTTT.

The chain couples TRBV13 to TRBJ2-7; 10 bases align to TRBD2. Trimming removed 3 bases from V and 2 bases from J; junction bases left unmatched: 1. In germline, CDR1 is PRHDT, CDR2 FYEKMQ (reference sequence). CDR3 length: 14 residues. The DNA for the CDR3 is TGTGCCAGCAGCTTCAGCGGGGGGGCCTACGAGCAGTACTTC. Translating it yields CASSFSGGAYEQYF.

In DNA form, the CDR3 reads TGCAGCGTGGGACTAGGGGCCACTGAAGCTTTCTTT. The encoded protein is CSVGLGATEAFF. The J gene is TRBJ1-1, the V gene TRBV29-1; D perhaps matches TRBD1 (5 bases). The CDR3 is made up of 12 amino acids. Germline CDR1 reads SQVTM; CDR2 reads ANQGSEA. Trimming removed 6 bases at V and 4 bases at J, with 12 bases between.

This clone has more than one count but fewer than ten. The chain carries TRBV5-4 and TRBJ1-1; a weak D match, TRBD1 (6 bases). The CDR3 consists of 15 residues. Germline loops: CDR1 SGHNT, CDR2 YYREEE (reference sequence). V lost 4 bases to trimming and J lost 0 bases, with 13 bases between them. CDR3 nucleotide sequence: TGTGCCAGCAGCCCTGAACAGGGTTTGAACACTGAAGCTTTCTTT. Its protein product is CASSPEQGLNTEAFF.

The table lists this clone with a count of one. The chain links TRBV7-9 to TRBJ1-4; no reliable D call. In germline, CDR1 is SEHNR, CDR2 FQNEAQ (reference sequence). V dropped 5 bases and J dropped 7 bases, with 17 bases sitting between them. There are 15 residues in the CDR3. CDR3 coding DNA: TGTGCCAGCAGCCCCGCTGCATATAGAGTTGAAAAACTGTTTTTT. Protein product: CASSPAAYRVEKLFF.

The gene calls are TRBV18 and TRBJ1-1; the match to TRBD1 covers 7 bases. CDR3 length: 16 residues. V lost 3 bases, J lost 5 bases, and 12 bases stayed unmatched. Germline CDR1 KGHSH, CDR2 LQKENI. The CDR3: CASSPEPTGPWTEAFF. The CDR3 DNA is TGTGCCAGCTCACCGGAACCGACAGGGCCATGGACTGAAGCTTTCTTT.

In its sample, this clone is medium-sized. The CDR3 protein is CASSTGVSSYNSPLHF. In DNA form, the CDR3 reads TGTGCCAGCAGCACGGGGGTAAGCTCCTATAATTCACCCCTCCACTTT. This chain uses TRBV11-2 with TRBJ1-6; D possibly corresponds to TRBD1 (5 bases). V was cut by 5 bases and J by 0 bases, with 11 bases left in between. The CDR3 runs 16 residues. Looked up from germline, CDR1 is SGHAT and CDR2 is FQNNGV.

The genes are TRBV5-1 and TRBJ2-3; 10 bases are shared with TRBD1. Per the germline V gene, CDR1 is SGHRS and CDR2 is YFSETQ. V dropped 2 bases and J dropped 2; count of bases not matched to a gene: 5. This CDR3 is 16 amino acids long. The CDR3: CASSLRTGGNTDTQYF. The CDR3 bases are TGCGCCAGCAGCTTAAGGACAGGGGGGAACACAGATACGCAGTATTTT.

This chain joins TRBV18 and TRBJ2-3; TRBD2 agrees at 9 bases. CDR1 and CDR2 from the germline V gene are KGHSH and LQKENI. The CDR3 is 17 residues long. The trim removed 3 bases at V and 6 bases at J, leaving 13 bases unmatched. DNA of the CDR3: TGTGCCAGCTCACCGGCGAGGATAGCGGGAGAGCGGGATACGCAGTATTTT. This sequence encodes CASSPARIAGERDTQYF.

The chain recombines TRBV7-3 with TRBJ2-1; 8 nucleotides align to TRBD2. V shed 4 bases, J shed 2 bases, and the junction held 7 bases outside the gene matches. CDR3 size: 16 residues. Per germline, CDR1 SGHTA and CDR2 FQGTGA. The CDR3 reads CASSSQAGVTYNEQFF. The CDR3 DNA sequence: TGTGCCAGCAGCTCGCAAGCGGGAGTAACCTACAATGAGCAGTTCTTC.

V gene TRBV21-1 combines with J gene TRBJ2-7; TRBD1, the D gene given by the table, was not confirmed from the DNA. TRBV21-1 is an annotated pseudogene. There are 13 residues in the CDR3. The CDR3 sequence is CASVWGQSYEQYF. As DNA, the CDR3 is TGTGCCAGCGTGTGGGGACAGTCCTACGAGCAGTACTTC.

This clone was recorded only once. This sequence joins TRBV5-4 and TRBJ2-1, with 10 bases fitting TRBD2. The junction had 5 bases not matched to a gene; V was cut back by 3 bases and J by 5 bases. Germline-derived CDR1 and CDR2 are SGHNT and YYREEE (reference sequence). This CDR3 is 15 amino acids long. CDR3 amino acids: CASSSVAGGHNEQFF. The CDR3 nucleotides are TGTGCCAGCAGCTCTGTAGCGGGAGGTCACAATGAGCAGTTCTTC.

This rearrangement joins TRBV15 to TRBJ2-7; TRBD2 matches at 9 bases. The CDR3 runs 16 residues. Trimming took 0 bases from V and 3 from J; bases not matched to a gene: 6. The germline V gene has CDR1 LNHNV and CDR2 YYDKDF (reference sequence). This chain's CDR3 is CATSRDIASGIYEQYF. CDR3 bases: TGTGCCACCAGCAGAGATATAGCTAGCGGGATCTACGAGCAGTACTTC.

This clone was counted a few times. The V and J genes are TRBV28 and TRBJ2-1; possible D gene TRBD2, 5 bases. The V end was cut by 8 bases, the J end by 0 bases, with 8 bases between. The CDR3 runs to 13 residues. Germline CDR1 reads MDHEN; CDR2 reads SYDVKM. CDR3 sequence: CASGRGSYNEQFF. In DNA, the CDR3 is TGTGCCAGCGGGAGAGGCTCCTACAATGAGCAGTTCTTC.

This clone has only a few counts. The chain carries TRBV5-1 and TRBJ2-1; D perhaps matches TRBD1 (5 bases). The CDR3 length is 14 residues. CDR1 and CDR2 from the germline V gene are SGHRS and YFSETQ. The V end lost 0 bases, the J end lost 4 bases, and 8 bases lay between the germline ends. The DNA for the CDR3 is TGCGCCAGCAGCTTGGGACAGACGTACAATGAGCAGTTCTTC. This sequence encodes CASSLGQTYNEQFF.

This clone was seen a single time. The chain has TRBV11-3 and TRBJ1-4, with D tentatively TRBD1 (5 bases). The V gene's germline CDR1 is SGHNT and CDR2 YENEEA. Between the trimmed V and J ends, which lost 4 bases and 12 bases, there was a span of 15 bases. This CDR3 is 13 amino acids long. Written as DNA, the CDR3 is TGTGCCAGCAGCTCAGAGATGATGACAGAACTGTTTTTT. Translating it yields CASSSEMMTELFF.

The sample holds a few counts of this clone. The chain employs TRBV5-1 and TRBJ2-3; D is uncertain. CDR1 and CDR2 from the germline V gene are SGHRS and YFSETQ. Deletions cut 1 base from V and 5 bases from J, with 8 bases between. CDR3 length: 13 amino acids. CDR3 protein: CASSLNQKDTQYF. The CDR3 DNA sequence: TGCGCCAGCAGCTTGAATCAAAAAGATACGCAGTATTTT.